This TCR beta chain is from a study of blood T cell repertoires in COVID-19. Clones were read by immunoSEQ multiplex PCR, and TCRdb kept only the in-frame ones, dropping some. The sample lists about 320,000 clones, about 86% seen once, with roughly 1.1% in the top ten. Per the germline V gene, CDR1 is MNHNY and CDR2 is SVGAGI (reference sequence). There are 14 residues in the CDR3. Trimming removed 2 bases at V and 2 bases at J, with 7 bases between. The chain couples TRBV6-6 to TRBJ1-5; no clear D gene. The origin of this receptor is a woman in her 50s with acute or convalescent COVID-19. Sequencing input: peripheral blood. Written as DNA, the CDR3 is TGTGCCAGCAGTTACCGGGAGGGCAATCAGCCCCAGCATTTT. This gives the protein CASSYREGNQPQHF.